What follows is one T cell receptor (beta chain) and its context. Antigen unknown. V was clipped by 0 bases and J by 3 bases, with 9 bases between them. Per the germline V gene, CDR1 is SEHNR and CDR2 is FQNEAQ (reference sequence). The length of the CDR3 is 14 residues. This specimen belongs to a study of cytomegalovirus exposure and HLA in healthy donors. Turning to the study itself: Previous work identified roughly 110 million unique TCR beta sequences from 150 million to 200 million T cells. Overall study findings and caveats: Researchers counted roughly 160 TCR beta chains as cytomegalovirus-associated. Rare sequences made up most TCRs, while some public TCRs were found in many donors.

Donors sampled were nominally healthy, though unrecorded immune exposures were likely. PCR used 60 Vbeta primers and 13 Jbeta primers. The data were produced by immunoSEQ multiplex PCR, yet TCRdb's version contains in-frame clones alone and is incomplete. In all, the sample yields 75,000 to 95,000 clones. What was sequenced was PBMCs. The clonotype originates from a woman aged 60-75 years in good health and CMV-seronegative. V gene TRBV7-9 combines with J gene TRBJ2-7, with a possible D match to TRBD1 (6 bases). DNA of the CDR3: TGTGCCAGCAGCTTAGCTGGGGACAACTACGAGCAGTACTTC. Encoded protein: CASSLAGDNYEQYF.